The 3 T cell receptor beta chains presented below share a single source sample, sequenced in a study of T cell repertoires in cytomegalovirus infection. The antigens for these receptors are not known. Using its own MiXCR run on the reads, TCRdb lists one record per CDR3 protein. The table includes around 770,000 distinct CDR3 sequences, 29% detected once. The sequences come from cultured CD8+ T cells from PBMCs, collected from culture after CMV antigen stimulation. The receptors were sampled from a human donor in good health (CMV status not recorded). Some clones in this sample may be carry-over from other donors' samples.

This clonotype was counted only a few times. This chain links TRBV18 with TRBJ1-1, with D hard to call. The CDR3 loop spans 17 amino acids. The V gene's germline CDR1 is KGHSH and CDR2 LQKENI. V was cut by 3 bases and J by 1 base, with 18 bases left in between. CDR3 loop: CASSPSGPVARNTEAFF. CDR3 nucleotide sequence: TGTGCCAGCTCACCCTCCGGGCCCGTCGCGCGGAACACTGAAGCTTTCTTT.

The V call is TRBV19, the J call TRBJ1-1; 9 positions agree with TRBD1. CDR3 size: 13 residues. Germline CDR1 is LNHDA and CDR2 is SQIVND (reference sequence). The junction had 6 bases not matched to a gene; V was cut back by 8 bases and J by 5 bases. CDR3: CASGGQGQTEAFF. The CDR3 region has the DNA TGTGCCAGTGGGGGACAGGGTCAGACTGAAGCTTTCTTT.

This clonotype was counted many times. The chain joins TRBV7-8 to TRBJ2-1, with 10 bases that match TRBD2. CDR1 is SGHVS and CDR2 is FQNEAQ in the germline V gene. The J segment lost 3 bases and the V segment lost 2 bases, leaving 1 base of the junction unmatched. The CDR3 loop spans 15 amino acids. The CDR3 DNA reads as TGTGCCAGCAGCTTATTAGCGGGGGGCTACAATGAGCAGTTCTTC. This gives the protein CASSLLAGGYNEQFF.